The 30 T cell receptor beta chains listed next were all sequenced from one sample in a study of blood T cell repertoires in COVID-19. Assay used: immunoSEQ multiplex PCR; TCRdb lists only in-frame clones, some missing. The table shows fewer than 350,000 clones, with roughly 90% occurring only once. The sample taken for sequencing was PBMCs or T cells enriched from blood (not recorded which). Receptor source: a woman aged 40 to 50 who had recovered from COVID-19.

This clone is a singleton in its sample. The genes are TRBV27 and TRBJ2-2, with D tentatively TRBD2 (6 bases). The CDR3 contains 14 residues. With 8 bases removed from V and 6 bases from J, the gap between germline ends came to 16 bases. Germline-derived CDR1 and CDR2 are MNHEY and SMNVEV (reference sequence). The CDR3 reads CASLPFRDSGELFF. In DNA form, the CDR3 reads TGTGCCAGCCTTCCTTTTCGGGACTCCGGGGAGCTGTTTTTT.

The chain employs TRBV7-9 and TRBJ1-1; D perhaps matches TRBD1 (6 bases). CDR1 and CDR2 from the germline V gene are SEHNR and FQNEAQ (reference sequence). CDR3 length: 14 amino acids. With 8 bases removed from V and 5 bases from J, the gap between germline ends came to 18 bases. This chain's CDR3 is CASGSGAYWTEAFF. The CDR3 bases are TGTGCCAGCGGATCAGGGGCGTATTGGACTGAAGCTTTCTTT.

The gene calls are TRBV19 and TRBJ2-7, with unresolved D. V lost 3 bases, J lost 4 bases, and 13 bases lay in between. CDR1 and CDR2 from the germline V gene are LNHDA and SQIVND (reference sequence). This CDR3 contains 14 residues. CDR3 residues: CASSIWAGTYEQYF. In nucleotides, the CDR3 is TGTGCCAGTAGTATTTGGGCAGGTACATACGAGCAGTACTTC.

J is TRBJ2-5 and V is TRBV7-3; TRBD2 matches at 12 bases. V dropped 5 bases and J dropped 0; count of bases not matched to a gene: 7. The CDR3 is made up of 17 amino acids. The V gene's germline CDR1 is SGHTA and CDR2 FQGTGA. DNA for the CDR3: TGTGCCAGCAGCCTAAACAGACTAGCGGGGGACCAAGAGACCCAGTACTTC. Its translation is CASSLNRLAGDQETQYF.

In DNA form, the CDR3 reads TGCGCCAGCAGCTTGGGCCCTCAGGGGGACTATGGCTACACCTTC. Protein sequence: CASSLGPQGDYGYTF. The chain carries TRBV5-1 and TRBJ1-2, with 7 bases fitting TRBD1. The germline V gene encodes CDR1 SGHRS and CDR2 YFSETQ. With 0 bases clipped from V and 3 bases from J, the junction kept 5 bases outside the gene matches. The CDR3 is made up of 15 amino acids. Full variable domain (missing parts from reference TRBV5-1 and TRBJ1-2): KAGVTQTPRYLIKTRGQQVTLSCSPISGHRSVSWYQQTPGQGLQFLFEYFSETQRNKGNFPGRFSGRQFSNSRSEMNVSTLELGDSALYLCASSLGPQGDYGYTFGSGTRLTVV.

V and J are TRBV7-3 and TRBJ2-3; a possible D gene is TRBD1 (6 bases). From germline, CDR1 is SGHTA and CDR2 FQGTGA. Trimming stripped 5 bases from V and 2 bases from J, with 14 bases between. The CDR3 extends over 15 amino acids. The CDR3 DNA follows: TGTGCCAGCAGCCAACAGGGCCTTAACACAGATACGCAGTATTTT. This translates into CASSQQGLNTDTQYF.

The chain recombines TRBV2 with TRBJ1-6; 8 bases agree with TRBD1. Germline loops: CDR1 SNHLY, CDR2 FYNNEI. The CDR3 spans 15 residues. The trim removed 6 bases at V and 8 bases at J, leaving 9 bases unmatched. The CDR3: CASRAGGSQYSPLHF. The CDR3 DNA sequence: TGTGCCAGCAGGGCAGGGGGCTCCCAGTATTCACCCCTCCACTTT.

The CDR3 loop is CASSNRGGTYHTQYF. The CDR3 DNA is TGTGCCAGCAGTAACCGGGGGGGCACATACCATACGCAGTATTTT. The chain joins TRBV27 to TRBJ2-3, with 8 bases fitting TRBD2. The CDR3 totals 15 residues. After removal of 5 bases from V and 7 bases from J, the junction contained 11 bases not matched to a gene. Germline V gives CDR1 MNHEY, CDR2 SMNVEV (reference sequence).

The rearrangement joins TRBV5-5 to TRBJ1-2, with a weak D call TRBD1 (6 bases). The CDR3 totals 15 residues. Germline loops: CDR1 SGHKS, CDR2 YYEKEE (reference sequence). Trimming shortened V by 1 base and J by 0 bases, and 10 bases separated the two germline ends. The CDR3 region has the DNA TGTGCCAGCAGCTTGCTGGACAGCACTAACTATGGCTACACCTTC. Its translation is CASSLLDSTNYGYTF.

The V and J genes are TRBV6-6 and TRBJ2-6; D unresolved. Germline CDR1 and CDR2: MNHNY and SVGAGI (reference sequence). Trimming stripped 4 bases from V and 12 bases from J, with 4 bases between. The CDR3 spans 10 residues. CDR3 protein: CASSSSVLTF. CDR3 DNA: TGTGCCAGCAGTTCGAGCGTCCTGACTTTC.

A single count supports this clone. DNA for the CDR3: TGTGCCAGCCAGGTGACGACCCAAGAGACCCAGTACTTC. Its translation is CASQVTTQETQYF. This chain links TRBV3-1 (or the pseudogene TRBV3-2) with TRBJ2-5, with unresolved D. This CDR3 contains 13 residues. Germline V gives CDR1 LGHDT, CDR2 YNNKEL (reference sequence). The V end lost 8 bases, the J end lost 1 base, and 11 bases lay between the germline ends.

The chain has TRBV7-8 and TRBJ1-1, with TRBD1 identical over 8 bases. Looked up from germline, CDR1 is SGHVS and CDR2 is FQNEAQ. Germline trimming cut 5 bases from V and 0 bases from J; bases unmatched to any gene: 2. The CDR3 totals 14 residues. The CDR3 region is CASSPDRVNTEAFF. The CDR3 DNA is TGTGCCAGCAGCCCGGACAGGGTGAACACTGAAGCTTTCTTT.

The V and J genes are TRBV28 and TRBJ2-7; D is perhaps TRBD2 (6 bases). The CDR3 spans 14 residues. Germline loops: CDR1 MDHEN, CDR2 SYDVKM. V lost 4 bases, J lost 4 bases, and 14 bases lay in between. DNA for the CDR3: TGTGCCAGCAGTTATGCCGGGGGAGTTTACGAGCAGTACTTC. It encodes CASSYAGGVYEQYF.

The rearrangement uses TRBV9 and TRBJ2-7, with TRBD2 matching 8 bases. The germline V gene encodes CDR1 SGDLS and CDR2 YYNGEE. CDR3 length: 15 residues. Unmatched junction bases numbered 11, after V lost 6 bases and J lost 3 bases. The CDR3 bases are TGTGCCAGCATGCCTGGTGCTAGCGGGTACTACGAGCAGTACTTC. It codes for CASMPGASGYYEQYF.

The chain combines TRBV11-2 with TRBJ1-2; 10 nucleotides agree with TRBD1. The V segment lost 6 bases and the J segment 8 bases; nucleotides outside the gene matches: 9. This CDR3 comprises 14 residues. The V gene's germline CDR1 is SGHAT and CDR2 FQNNGV. The CDR3 nucleotides read TGTGCCAGCAGTTTTAGGACAGGGGGTGAGGGCTACACCTTC. It translates to CASSFRTGGEGYTF.

V is TRBV10-2 and J is TRBJ1-1; no clear D gene. From germline, CDR1 is WSHSY and CDR2 SAAADI. Trimming removed 5 bases from V and 4 bases from J, with 11 bases in between. CDR3 length: 13 amino acids. The CDR3 sequence is CASSLESFTEAFF. The CDR3 DNA reads TGCGCCAGCAGTTTAGAAAGCTTCACTGAAGCTTTCTTT.

The V and J genes are TRBV9 and TRBJ2-7; unclear D gene. Trimming pared 3 bases from V and 1 base from J, leaving 8 bases between. Germline assignment: CDR1 SGDLS and CDR2 YYNGEE. There are 13 residues in the CDR3. The CDR3 region has the DNA TGTGCCAGCAGCGGCCCCGGGTCCTACGAGCAGTACTTC. As protein: CASSGPGSYEQYF.

The chain is built from TRBV29-1 and TRBJ2-7, with 8 bases fitting TRBD2. Germline values: CDR1 SQVTM, CDR2 ANQGSEA. Germline trimming cut 2 bases from V and 2 bases from J; bases unmatched to any gene: 5. This CDR3 is built from 14 residues. CDR3 sequence reads: CSVEKLAGTYEQYF. The CDR3 nucleotides read TGCAGCGTTGAAAAATTAGCGGGAACCTACGAGCAGTACTTC.

The chain recombines TRBV2 with TRBJ2-7; D unresolved. CDR3 length equals 12 residues. V gave up 11 bases and J gave up 6 bases, with 17 bases separating them. The germline gives CDR1 SNHLY, CDR2 FYNNEI. The DNA of the CDR3 is TGTGCCTGCAAAACTTCAGGCCGCGAGCAGTACTTC. This sequence encodes CACKTSGREQYF. Looking up the rest from reference TRBV2 and TRBJ2-7 gives the full variable domain: EPEVTQTPSHQVTQMGQEVILRCVPISNHLYFYWYRQILGQKVEFLVSFYNNEISEKSEIFDDQFSVERPDGSNFTLKIRSTKLEDSAMYFCACKTSGREQYFGPGTRLTVT.

The chain links TRBV7-9 to TRBJ1-2, with 8 bases aligning to TRBD1. CDR1 is SEHNR and CDR2 is FQNEAQ in the germline V gene (reference sequence). This CDR3 has 15 residues. Trimming removed 5 bases from V and 8 bases from J; junction bases left unmatched: 13. CDR3 in amino acids: CASSPEWDRLEGYTF. The CDR3 coding sequence is TGTGCCAGCAGCCCAGAATGGGACAGGCTGGAGGGCTACACCTTC.

V is TRBV2 and J is TRBJ1-1; D is perhaps TRBD1 (6 bases). Trimming took off 4 bases at V and 0 bases at J, with 18 bases between the two ends. The germline V gene has CDR1 SNHLY and CDR2 FYNNEI. CDR3 length: 17 residues. The CDR3 reads CASSVGQGTVMNTEAFF. In nucleotides, the CDR3 is TGTGCCAGCAGTGTTGGGCAGGGGACCGTCATGAACACTGAAGCTTTCTTT.

The chain combines TRBV18 with TRBJ1-5, with 10 bases fitting TRBD1. Germline V gives CDR1 KGHSH, CDR2 LQKENI. This CDR3 has 16 residues. V dropped 0 bases and J dropped 3; count of bases not matched to a gene: 2. The CDR3 is CASSPPGTGDNQPQHF. CDR3 in DNA: TGTGCCAGCTCACCACCGGGGACAGGGGACAATCAGCCCCAGCATTTT.

This rearrangement joins TRBV27 to TRBJ1-2; the D gene is possibly TRBD1 (6 bases). Germline assignment: CDR1 MNHEY and CDR2 SMNVEV (reference sequence). V was clipped by 6 bases and J by 4 bases, with 15 bases between them. The CDR3 has 14 amino acids. The CDR3 DNA reads as TGTGCCAGCAGAATGAGAGGGGGACCCTATGGCTACACCTTC. Translation: CASRMRGGPYGYTF.

The chain recombines TRBV27 with TRBJ2-2; D remains unclear. In germline, CDR1 is MNHEY, CDR2 SMNVEV (reference sequence). V was pared by 4 bases and J by 2 bases, with 2 bases between. The CDR3 contains 12 residues. CDR3 loop: CASSSNTGELFF. Here the CDR3 DNA reads TGTGCCAGCAGTTCTAACACCGGGGAGCTGTTTTTT.

The chain's CDR3 is CAWNGDRYRTEAFF. The CDR3 DNA follows: TGTGCCTGGAATGGGGACAGGTATCGCACTGAAGCTTTCTTT. The V call is TRBV30, the J call TRBJ1-1; 8 bases are a match to TRBD1. Trimming cost V 4 bases and J 4 bases; bases outside gene matches: 8. CDR1 and CDR2 from the germline V gene are GTSNPN and SVGIG (reference sequence). CDR3 length equals 14 residues.

The chain has TRBV28 and TRBJ2-6, with a weak D call TRBD2 (6 bases). CDR1 and CDR2 from the germline V gene are MDHEN and SYDVKM. The CDR3 covers 17 residues. V lost 4 bases and J lost 2, with 15 bases in between. Here the CDR3 reads CASSYNAGGTGANVLTF. In DNA form, the CDR3 reads TGTGCCAGCAGTTACAATGCGGGCGGGACTGGGGCCAACGTCCTGACTTTC. The full variable domain, in which reference TRBV28 and TRBJ2-6 provide the parts outside the CDR3, is DVKVTQSSRYLVKRTGEKVFLECVQDMDHENMFWYRQDPGLGLRLIYFSYDVKMKEKGDIPEGYSVSREKKERFSLILESASTNQTSMYLCASSYNAGGTGANVLTFGAGSRLTVL.

The V call is TRBV5-6, the J call TRBJ2-5; the D gene is possibly TRBD2 (6 bases). This CDR3 is 13 amino acids long. V was shortened by 5 bases and J by 5 bases, with 13 bases between the two germline ends. In germline, CDR1 is SGHDT, CDR2 YYEEEE. Here the CDR3 reads CASSLVAAETQYF. CDR3 nucleotide sequence: TGTGCCAGCAGTCTAGTAGCGGCCGAGACCCAGTACTTC.

This chain connects TRBV7-2 to TRBJ2-7, with TRBD2 identical over 9 bases. The CDR3 extends over 15 amino acids. Germline V gene lookup returns CDR1 SGHTA and CDR2 FQGNSA. After removal of 1 base from V and 7 bases from J, the junction contained 8 bases not matched to a gene. The CDR3 reads CASSLVSAGGQEQYF. CDR3 nucleotides: TGTGCCAGCAGCTTAGTATCCGCGGGAGGGCAAGAGCAGTACTTC.

The V and J genes are TRBV30 and TRBJ2-1; 8 positions match TRBD2. CDR3 length: 16 amino acids. The ends lost 8 bases at V and 4 bases at J; junction bases unmatched: 16. Looked up from germline, CDR1 is GTSNPN and CDR2 is SVGIG (reference sequence). CDR3 residues: CALAQTQAGVYNEQFF. The CDR3 DNA sequence: TGTGCCCTGGCCCAGACTCAAGCGGGGGTTTACAATGAGCAGTTCTTC.

The V call is TRBV6-5, the J call TRBJ1-1; D gene ambiguous. Deletions cut 0 bases from V and 1 base from J, with 6 bases between. Germline CDR1 reads MNHEY; CDR2 reads SVGAGI. The CDR3 loop spans 14 amino acids. CDR3 amino acids: CASSYSPKNTEAFF. The CDR3 nucleotides read TGTGCCAGCAGTTACTCCCCCAAGAACACTGAAGCTTTCTTT.